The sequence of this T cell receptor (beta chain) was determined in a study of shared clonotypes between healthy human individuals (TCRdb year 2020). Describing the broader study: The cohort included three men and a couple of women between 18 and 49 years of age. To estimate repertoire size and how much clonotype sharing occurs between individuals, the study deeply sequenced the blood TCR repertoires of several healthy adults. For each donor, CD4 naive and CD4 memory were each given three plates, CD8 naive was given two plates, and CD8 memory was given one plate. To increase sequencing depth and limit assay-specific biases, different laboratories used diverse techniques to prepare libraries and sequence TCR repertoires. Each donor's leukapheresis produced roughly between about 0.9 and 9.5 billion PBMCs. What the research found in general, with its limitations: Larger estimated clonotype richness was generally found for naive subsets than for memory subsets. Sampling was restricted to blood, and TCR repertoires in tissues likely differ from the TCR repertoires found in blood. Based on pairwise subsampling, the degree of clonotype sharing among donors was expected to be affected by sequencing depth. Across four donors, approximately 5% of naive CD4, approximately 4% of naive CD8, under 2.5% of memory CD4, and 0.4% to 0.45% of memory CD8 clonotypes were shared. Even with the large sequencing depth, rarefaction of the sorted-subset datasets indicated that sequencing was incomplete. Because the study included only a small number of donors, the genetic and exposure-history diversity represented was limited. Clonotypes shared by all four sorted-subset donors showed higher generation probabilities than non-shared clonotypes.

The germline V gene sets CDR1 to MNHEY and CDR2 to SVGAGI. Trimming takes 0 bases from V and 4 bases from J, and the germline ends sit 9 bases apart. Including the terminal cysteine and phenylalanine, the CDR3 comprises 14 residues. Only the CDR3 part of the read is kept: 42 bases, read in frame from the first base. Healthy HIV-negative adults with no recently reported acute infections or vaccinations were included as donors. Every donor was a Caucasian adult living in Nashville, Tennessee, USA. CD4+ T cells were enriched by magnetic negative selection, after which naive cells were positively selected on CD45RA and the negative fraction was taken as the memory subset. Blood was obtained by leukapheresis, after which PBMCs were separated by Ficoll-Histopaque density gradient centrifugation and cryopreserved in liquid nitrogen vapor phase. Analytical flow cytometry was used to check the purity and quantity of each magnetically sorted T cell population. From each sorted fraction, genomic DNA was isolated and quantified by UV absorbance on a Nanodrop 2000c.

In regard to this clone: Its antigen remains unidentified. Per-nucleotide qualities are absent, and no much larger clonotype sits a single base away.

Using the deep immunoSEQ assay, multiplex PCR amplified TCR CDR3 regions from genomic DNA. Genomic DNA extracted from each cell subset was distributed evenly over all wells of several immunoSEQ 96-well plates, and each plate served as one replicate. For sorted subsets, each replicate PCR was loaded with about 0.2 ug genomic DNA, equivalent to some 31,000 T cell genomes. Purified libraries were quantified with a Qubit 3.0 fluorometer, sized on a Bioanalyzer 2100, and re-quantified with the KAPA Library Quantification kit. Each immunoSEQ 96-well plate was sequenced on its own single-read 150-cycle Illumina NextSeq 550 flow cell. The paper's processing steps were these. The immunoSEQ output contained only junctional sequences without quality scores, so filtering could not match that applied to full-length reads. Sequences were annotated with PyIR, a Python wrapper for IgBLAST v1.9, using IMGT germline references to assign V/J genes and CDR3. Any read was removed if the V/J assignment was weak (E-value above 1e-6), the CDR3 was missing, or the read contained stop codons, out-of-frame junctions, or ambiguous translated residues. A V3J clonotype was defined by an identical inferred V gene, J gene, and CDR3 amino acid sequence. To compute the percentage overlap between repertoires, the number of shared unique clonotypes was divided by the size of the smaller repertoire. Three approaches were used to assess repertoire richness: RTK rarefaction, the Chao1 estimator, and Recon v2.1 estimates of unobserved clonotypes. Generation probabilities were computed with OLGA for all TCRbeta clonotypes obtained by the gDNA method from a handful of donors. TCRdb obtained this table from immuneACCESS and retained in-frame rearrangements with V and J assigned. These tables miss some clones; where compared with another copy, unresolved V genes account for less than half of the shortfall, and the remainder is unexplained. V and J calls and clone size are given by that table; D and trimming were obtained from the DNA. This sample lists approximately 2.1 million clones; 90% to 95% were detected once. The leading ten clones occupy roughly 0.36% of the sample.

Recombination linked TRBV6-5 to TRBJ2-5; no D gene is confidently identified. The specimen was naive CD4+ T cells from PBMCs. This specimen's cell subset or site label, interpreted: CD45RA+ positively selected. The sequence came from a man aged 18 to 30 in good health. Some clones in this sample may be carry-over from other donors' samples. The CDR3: CASSYSARSETQYF. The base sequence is TGTGCCAGCAGTTACTCTGCTAGATCAGAGACCCAGTACTTC.